This T cell receptor beta chain stems from a study of response to subunit inactivated influenza vaccine. Whole-study findings and limits: The authors suggested that every seasonal influenza vaccination recruits few new T cells.

This clonotype was detected only a few times. What it recognizes is unknown. TCRdb used MiXCR to reprocess the RT-PCR reads, holding one entry per CDR3 protein. The sample yields 550,000 to 650,000 distinct CDR3 sequences, about 11% seen once. The CDR3 is made up of 14 amino acids. CDR1 is SQVTM and CDR2 is ANQGSEA in the germline V gene. Trimming shortened V by 4 bases and J by 2 bases, and 15 bases separated the two germline ends. The chain is built from TRBV29-1 and TRBJ2-7, with D perhaps TRBD1 or TRBD2 (6 bases each). The sequences come from PBMCs from blood, collected on the day of vaccination. The sequence derives from a man in his fifties or sixties who received an inactivated influenza vaccine. The CDR3 is CSVGGKGGTYEQYF. The CDR3 DNA follows: TGCAGCGTTGGTGGAAAGGGGGGTACCTACGAGCAGTACTTC.